The 29 T cell receptor beta chains presented below share a single source sample, sequenced in a study of blood T cell repertoires in COVID-19. Only in-frame clones appear in the TCRdb table, and some are missing; sequencing was by immunoSEQ multiplex PCR. The sample carries approximately 240,000 clones, around 83% recorded once. Input material: PBMCs or T cells enriched from blood (not recorded which). All receptors come from a woman aged 40 to 55 with acute COVID-19.

The V call is TRBV19, the J call TRBJ2-4; a possible D gene is TRBD1 (6 bases). Trimming took off 3 bases at V and 0 bases at J, with 12 bases between the two ends. Germline V gene sequence: CDR1 LNHDA, CDR2 SQIVND (reference sequence). The CDR3 runs 16 residues. The CDR3 protein is CASSISGQIAKNIQYF. CDR3 nucleotides: TGTGCCAGTAGTATCTCGGGACAAATAGCCAAAAACATTCAGTACTTC.

J is TRBJ2-7 and V is TRBV3-1 (or the pseudogene TRBV3-2); 9 nucleotides align to TRBD2. This CDR3 has 14 residues. V was pared by 4 bases and J by 7 bases, with 8 bases of the junction left unmatched. Germline-derived CDR1 and CDR2 are LGHDT and YNNKEL (reference sequence). CDR3: CASSRAGGPEEQYF. CDR3 coding DNA: TGTGCCAGCAGCCGGGCGGGAGGGCCGGAGGAGCAGTACTTC.

V and J are TRBV7-3 and TRBJ2-1, with 9 bases lining up with TRBD1. The CDR3 sequence is 16 residues long. Trimming took 0 bases from V and 7 from J; bases not matched to a gene: 7. CDR1 is SGHTA and CDR2 is FQGTGA in the germline V gene. CDR3 sequence reads: CASSLTRTGDRNEQFF. For the CDR3, the DNA is TGTGCCAGCAGCTTAACAAGGACAGGGGATAGAAATGAGCAGTTCTTC.

V and J are TRBV7-6 and TRBJ2-3; 7 positions agree with TRBD2. CDR1 and CDR2 (germline): SGHVS, FNYEAQ. The CDR3 is 14 residues long. V dropped 1 base and J dropped 4; count of bases not matched to a gene: 2. The CDR3 reads CASSLGAGADTQYF. The CDR3 coding sequence is TGTGCCAGCAGCTTAGGGGCGGGAGCAGATACGCAGTATTTT.

The chain couples TRBV7-9 to TRBJ2-2, with TRBD2 as a possible D gene (5 bases). Germline V lookup: CDR1 SEHNR, CDR2 FQNEAQ (reference sequence). CDR3 length: 14 residues. Trimming took off 2 bases at V and 5 bases at J, with 9 bases between the two ends. This chain's CDR3 is CASSLIEGTGELFF. DNA for the CDR3: TGTGCCAGCAGCTTAATCGAGGGTACCGGGGAGCTGTTTTTT.

The chain links TRBV7-9 to TRBJ1-5; maybe TRBD1 (5 bases). The V end lost 4 bases, the J end lost 9 bases, and 16 bases lay between the germline ends. The CDR3 runs 14 residues. Germline V gene data show CDR1 as SEHNR and CDR2 as FQNEAQ (reference sequence). The CDR3 coding sequence is TGTGCCAGCAGCTCCGGGACTCCCCAGGGGCCCCAGCATTTT. Translated: CASSSGTPQGPQHF.

Turning to this clone: One junction end disagrees with the germline gene, perhaps due to a read error. The chain combines TRBV12-3 or TRBV12-4 with TRBJ1-2, with D perhaps TRBD1 (5 bases). This CDR3 comprises 13 residues. The CDR3 reads CASGLGLNYGYTF. In nucleotides, the CDR3 is TGTGCCAGCGGTTTGGGACTGAACTATGGCTACACCTTC.

The CDR3: CASSFGTSGSGGADTQYF. CDR3 DNA sequence: TGTGCCAGCAGCTTCGGGACTAGCGGGAGTGGGGGGGCAGATACGCAGTATTTT. The chain links TRBV11-3 to TRBJ2-3, with 14 bases lining up with TRBD2. CDR3 length: 18 amino acids. Trimming took 3 bases from V and 4 from J; bases not matched to a gene: 9. The germline gives CDR1 SGHNT, CDR2 YENEEA.

About this clone: Its ends do not fully match the called genes, so a read error is possible. The rearrangement uses TRBV2 and TRBJ1-6; 10 bases map to TRBD1. Germline lookup yields CDR1 SNHLY and CDR2 FYNNEI. This CDR3 is 16 amino acids long. The CDR3 DNA reads as TGTGCCAGCAGGGAAGACGGACAGGGGGAAAATTCACCCCTCCACTTT. Protein sequence: CASREDGQGENSPLHF.

The chain links TRBV10-2 to TRBJ1-3; D uncertain. The CDR3 spans 12 residues. Trimming stripped 6 bases from V and 4 bases from J, with 7 bases between. Germline-derived CDR1 and CDR2 are WSHSY and SAAADI. CDR3 DNA sequence: TGCGCCAGCAGGGCAACCGGAAACACCATATATTTT. Residues: CASRATGNTIYF.

This chain uses TRBV11-3 with TRBJ1-2; D unclear. The CDR3 length is 14 residues. The V gene's germline CDR1 is SGHNT and CDR2 YENEEA. The ends were cut back, 1 base at V and 4 bases at J, with 10 bases in the middle. In DNA, the CDR3 is TGTGCCAGCAGCTTAGGTTCTGAGATCTATGGCTACACCTTC. Amino acid sequence: CASSLGSEIYGYTF.

The chain joins TRBV4-3 to TRBJ1-1; D is undetermined. V was clipped by 0 bases and J by 1 base, with 12 bases between them. CDR1 is LGHNA, CDR2 YSLEER, per germline. This CDR3 comprises 16 residues. The CDR3 region has the DNA TGCGCCAGCAGCCAAGATCTTCCCACATCGAACACTGAAGCTTTCTTT. The encoded protein is CASSQDLPTSNTEAFF.

This rearrangement joins TRBV7-3 to TRBJ1-1; 9 positions match TRBD1. V shed 1 base and J 1 base; nucleotides not matched to a gene: 7. Germline V CDR1 and CDR2: SGHTA, FQGTGA. This CDR3 has 17 residues. CDR3 bases: TGTGCCAGCAGCTTAAGGTACATACAGGGGGCGAACACTGAAGCTTTCTTT. As protein: CASSLRYIQGANTEAFF.

The chain is built from TRBV5-1 and TRBJ2-6; 10 nucleotides match TRBD1. Germline trimming cut 2 bases from V and 2 bases from J; bases unmatched to any gene: 4. This CDR3 is built from 17 residues. CDR1 is SGHRS and CDR2 is YFSETQ in the germline V gene. In nucleotides, the CDR3 is TGCGCCAGCAGCTTTACGGGACAGGGGACTGGGGCCAACGTCCTGACTTTC. It codes for CASSFTGQGTGANVLTF.

The CDR3 sequence: CALEATEAFF. The CDR3, as DNA: TGTGCCTTAGAGGCCACTGAAGCTTTCTTT. The V and J genes are TRBV30 and TRBJ1-1; D unresolved. Germline V gene sequence: CDR1 GTSNPN, CDR2 SVGIG (reference sequence). The CDR3 is 10 residues long. V was trimmed by 7 bases and J by 4 bases, leaving 7 bases between them.

The V and J genes are TRBV7-9 and TRBJ1-2; 7 bases agree with TRBD1. The CDR3 totals 17 residues. Germline V gene data show CDR1 as SEHNR and CDR2 as FQNEAQ (reference sequence). With 0 bases clipped from V and 0 bases from J, the junction kept 7 bases outside the gene matches. The CDR3 is CASSLAQGGTSNYGYTF. The CDR3 region has the DNA TGTGCCAGCAGCTTAGCGCAGGGGGGAACCTCTAACTATGGCTACACCTTC. The full variable domain, rest sourced from reference TRBV7-9 and TRBJ1-2, is DTGVSQNPRHKITKRGQNVTFRCDPISEHNRLYWYRQTLGQGPEFLTYFQNEAQLEKSRLLSDRFSAERPKGSFSTLEIQRTEQGDSAMYLCASSLAQGGTSNYGYTFGSGTRLTVV.

The rearrangement uses TRBV12-2 and TRBJ1-6. TRBV12-2 represents a pseudogene. The CDR3 spans 16 residues. The CDR3: CASRPKRGGRFSPLHF. Here the CDR3 DNA reads TGTGCAAGTCGCCCCAAAAGGGGGGGACGGTTTTCACCCCTCCACTTT.

The rearrangement links TRBV5-1 to TRBJ1-2; 9 nucleotides align to TRBD1. CDR1 and CDR2 (germline): SGHRS, YFSETQ. Unmatched junction bases numbered 5, after V lost 3 bases and J lost 8 bases. This CDR3 has 13 residues. Here the CDR3 DNA reads TGCGCCAGCAGCTACGGGACAGGGAACGGCTACACCTTC. Encoded protein: CASSYGTGNGYTF.

This clone was seen more than once but under ten times. The chain uses TRBV7-2 and TRBJ2-3, with 8 positions matching TRBD2. V lost 5 bases, J lost 0 bases, and 7 bases stayed unmatched. The CDR3 covers 16 residues. The V gene's germline CDR1 is SGHTA and CDR2 FQGNSA. The chain's CDR3 is CASSPQGTSSTDTQYF. The CDR3 region has the DNA TGTGCCAGCAGCCCGCAAGGGACTAGTAGCACAGATACGCAGTATTTT.

The rearrangement joins TRBV27 to TRBJ2-5; the match to TRBD1 covers 7 bases. From germline, CDR1 is MNHEY and CDR2 SMNVEV (reference sequence). The CDR3 length is 13 residues. V dropped 2 bases and J dropped 4; count of bases not matched to a gene: 1. CDR3 in amino acids: CASSLAGGETQYF. Here the CDR3 DNA reads TGTGCCAGCAGTTTAGCAGGGGGAGAGACCCAGTACTTC.

The chain is built from TRBV7-2 and TRBJ1-4; 7 positions match TRBD1. The CDR3 runs 16 residues. Germline assignment: CDR1 SGHTA and CDR2 FQGNSA. V lost 5 bases and J lost 0; bases outside the gene matches: 6. CDR3 loop: CASSRGTVATNEKLFF. The DNA for the CDR3 is TGTGCCAGCAGCCGGGGGACAGTTGCAACTAATGAAAAACTGTTTTTT.

This chain joins TRBV28 and TRBJ1-5; 9 positions agree with TRBD1. Germline lookup yields CDR1 MDHEN and CDR2 SYDVKM. CDR3 length: 13 amino acids. Trimming removed 3 bases from V and 11 bases from J; junction bases left unmatched: 5. The CDR3 DNA follows: TGTGCCAGCAGTTTGCCGGGACAGGGTACCCAGCATTTT. This encodes CASSLPGQGTQHF. The complete variable domain, with remaining parts taken from reference TRBV28 and TRBJ1-5, reads DVKVTQSSRYLVKRTGEKVFLECVQDMDHENMFWYRQDPGLGLRLIYFSYDVKMKEKGDIPEGYSVSREKKERFSLILESASTNQTSMYLCASSLPGQGTQHFGDGTRLSIL.

The gene calls are TRBV4-1 and TRBJ2-5; 12 bases match TRBD2. The V gene end was trimmed by 0 bases and the J gene end by 5 bases; junction bases not matched to a gene: 13. The length of the CDR3 is 19 residues. Germline V CDR1 and CDR2: MGHRA, YSYEKL. The CDR3 reads CASSQEPAASGRVSETQYF. In nucleotides, the CDR3 is TGCGCCAGCAGCCAAGAACCCGCCGCTAGCGGGAGGGTTTCGGAGACCCAGTACTTC.

The genes are TRBV30 and TRBJ1-4; D is perhaps TRBD1 (6 bases). The CDR3 covers 11 residues. Germline-derived CDR1 and CDR2 are GTSNPN and SVGIG (reference sequence). The CDR3 nucleotides read TGTGCTCAAGGGGGGGTGGAAAAACTGTTTTTT. Protein: CAQGGVEKLFF.

The chain joins TRBV30 to TRBJ2-5; possibly TRBD2 for D (5 bases). The CDR3 extends over 12 amino acids. Germline V gives CDR1 GTSNPN, CDR2 SVGIG (reference sequence). With 2 bases removed from V and 6 bases from J, the gap between germline ends came to 10 bases. The CDR3: CAWSRGPQTQYF. CDR3 bases: TGTGCCTGGAGTAGAGGGCCTCAGACCCAGTACTTC.

This chain connects TRBV5-4 to TRBJ1-2; D unresolved. Germline values: CDR1 SGHNT, CDR2 YYREEE (reference sequence). This CDR3 spans 15 amino acids. V lost 0 bases and J lost 8, with 17 bases in between. Written as DNA, the CDR3 is TGTGCCAGCAGCTTGGGGAGTCTACTAACTATGGGCTACACCTTC. As protein: CASSLGSLLTMGYTF.

This clone was picked up one time. The J gene is TRBJ2-7, the V gene TRBV7-2, with a weak D call TRBD1 (6 bases). Between the trimmed V and J ends, which lost 4 bases and 9 bases, there was a span of 16 bases. CDR1 and CDR2 from the germline V gene are SGHTA and FQGNSA. The length of the CDR3 is 13 residues. The CDR3 protein is CASSSRQDWPQYF. CDR3 coding DNA: TGTGCCAGCAGCTCCCGACAGGATTGGCCGCAGTACTTC.

This chain links TRBV7-2 with TRBJ2-7; 7 bases map to TRBD1. The germline CDR1 and CDR2 sequences are SGHTA and FQGNSA. The CDR3 consists of 15 residues. J was trimmed by 5 bases and V by 5 bases; bases with no gene match: 12. CDR3 in DNA: TGTGCCAGCAGCCTCCCAGTGACAGGGAGCAACGAGCAGTACTTC. Protein: CASSLPVTGSNEQYF.

The gene calls are TRBV19 and TRBJ1-5, with D unresolved. With 7 bases removed from V and 14 bases from J, the gap between germline ends came to 24 bases. The CDR3 covers 14 residues. CDR1 and CDR2 from the germline V gene are LNHDA and SQIVND (reference sequence). Written as DNA, the CDR3 is TGTGCCAGTAACTCAGGAAACTTTCGCCCTCCCGAGCATTTT. This encodes CASNSGNFRPPEHF. The whole variable domain, filled in from reference TRBV19 and TRBJ1-5, reads DGGITQSPKYLFRKEGQNVTLSCEQNLNHDAMYWYRQDPGQGLRLIYYSQIVNDFQKGDIAEGYSVSREKKESFPLTVTSAQKNPTAFYLCASNSGNFRPPEHFGDGTRLSIL.